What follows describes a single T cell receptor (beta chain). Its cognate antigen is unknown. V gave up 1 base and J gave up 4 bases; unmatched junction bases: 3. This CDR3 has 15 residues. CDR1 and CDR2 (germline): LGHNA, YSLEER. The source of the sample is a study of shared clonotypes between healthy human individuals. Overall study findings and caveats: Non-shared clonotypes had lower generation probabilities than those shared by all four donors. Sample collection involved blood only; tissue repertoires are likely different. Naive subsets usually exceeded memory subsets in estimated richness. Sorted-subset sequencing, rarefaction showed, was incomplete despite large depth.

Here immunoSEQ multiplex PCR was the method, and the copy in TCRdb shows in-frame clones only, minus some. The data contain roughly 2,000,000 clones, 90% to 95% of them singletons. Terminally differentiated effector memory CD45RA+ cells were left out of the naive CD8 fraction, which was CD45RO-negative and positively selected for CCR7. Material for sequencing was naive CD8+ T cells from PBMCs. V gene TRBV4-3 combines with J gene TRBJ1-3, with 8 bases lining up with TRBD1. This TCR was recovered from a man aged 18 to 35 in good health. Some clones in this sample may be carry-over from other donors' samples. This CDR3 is CASSQGTGKGNTIYF. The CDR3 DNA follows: TGCGCCAGCAGCCAAGGGACAGGGAAAGGAAACACCATATATTTT.